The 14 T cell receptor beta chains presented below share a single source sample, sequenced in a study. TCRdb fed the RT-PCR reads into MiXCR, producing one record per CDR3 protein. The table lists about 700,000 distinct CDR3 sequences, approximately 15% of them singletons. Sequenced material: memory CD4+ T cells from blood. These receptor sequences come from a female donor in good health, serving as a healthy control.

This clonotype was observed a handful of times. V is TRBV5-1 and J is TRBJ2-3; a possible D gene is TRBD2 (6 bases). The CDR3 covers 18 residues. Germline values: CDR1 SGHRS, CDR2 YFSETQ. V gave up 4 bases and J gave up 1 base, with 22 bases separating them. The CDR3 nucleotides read TGCGCCAGCAGCACGAATAGGGGCGGGGACCTTCGCACAGATACGCAGTATTTT. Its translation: CASSTNRGGDLRTDTQYF.

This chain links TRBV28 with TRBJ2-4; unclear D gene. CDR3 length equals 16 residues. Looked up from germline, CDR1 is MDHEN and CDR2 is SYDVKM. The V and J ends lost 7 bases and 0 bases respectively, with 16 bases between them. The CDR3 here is CASTHPGILAKNIQYF. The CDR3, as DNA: TGTGCCAGCACCCACCCGGGTATACTAGCCAAAAACATTCAGTACTTC.

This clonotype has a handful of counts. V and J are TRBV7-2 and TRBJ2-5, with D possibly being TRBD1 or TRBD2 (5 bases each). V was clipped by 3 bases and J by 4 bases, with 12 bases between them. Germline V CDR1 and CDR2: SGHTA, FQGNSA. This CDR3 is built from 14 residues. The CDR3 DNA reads TGTGCCAGCAGCTTGGTGTGGGGGTCAGAGACCCAGTACTTC. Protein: CASSLVWGSETQYF.

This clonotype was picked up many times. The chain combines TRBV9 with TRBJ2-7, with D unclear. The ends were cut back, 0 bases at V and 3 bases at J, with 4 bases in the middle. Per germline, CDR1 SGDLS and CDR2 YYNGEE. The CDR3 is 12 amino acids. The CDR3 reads CASSVEGYEQYF. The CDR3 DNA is TGTGCCAGCAGCGTAGAGGGCTACGAGCAGTACTTC.

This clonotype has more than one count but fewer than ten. CDR3 in amino acids: CASSQAVGNTIYF. The CDR3 DNA reads TGTGCCAGCAGCCAAGCTGTAGGAAACACCATATATTTT. V and J are TRBV3-1 and TRBJ1-3; D is unclear. The CDR3 totals 13 residues. Germline-derived CDR1 and CDR2 are LGHDT and YNNKEL (reference sequence). Trimming took 1 base from V and 4 from J, leaving 5 bases between them.

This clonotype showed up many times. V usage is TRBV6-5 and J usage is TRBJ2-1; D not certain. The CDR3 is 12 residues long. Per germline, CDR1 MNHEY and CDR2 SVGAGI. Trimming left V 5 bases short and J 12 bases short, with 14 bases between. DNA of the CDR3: TGTGCCAGCAGTAGACCCCCGCTAGGGCAGTTCTTC. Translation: CASSRPPLGQFF.

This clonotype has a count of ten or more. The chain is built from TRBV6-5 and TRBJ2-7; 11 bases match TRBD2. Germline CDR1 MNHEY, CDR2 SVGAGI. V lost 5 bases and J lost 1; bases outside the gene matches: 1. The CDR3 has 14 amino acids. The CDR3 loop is CASSRLAGSYEQYF. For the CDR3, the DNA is TGTGCCAGCAGTCGACTAGCGGGGTCCTACGAGCAGTACTTC.

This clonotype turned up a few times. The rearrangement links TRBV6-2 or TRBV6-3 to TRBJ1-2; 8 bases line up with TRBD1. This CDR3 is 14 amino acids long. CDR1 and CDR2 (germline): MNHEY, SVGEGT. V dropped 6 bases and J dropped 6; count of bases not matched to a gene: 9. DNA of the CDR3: TGTGCCAGCAGCCCAAGACGGACAGGGCATGGCTACACCTTC. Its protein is CASSPRRTGHGYTF.

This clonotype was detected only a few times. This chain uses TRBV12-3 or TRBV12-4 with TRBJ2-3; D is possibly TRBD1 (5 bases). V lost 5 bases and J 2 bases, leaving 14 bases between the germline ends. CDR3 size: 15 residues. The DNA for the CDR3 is TGTGCCAGCAGTATGACCAAGGGGTACACAGATACGCAGTATTTT. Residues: CASSMTKGYTDTQYF.

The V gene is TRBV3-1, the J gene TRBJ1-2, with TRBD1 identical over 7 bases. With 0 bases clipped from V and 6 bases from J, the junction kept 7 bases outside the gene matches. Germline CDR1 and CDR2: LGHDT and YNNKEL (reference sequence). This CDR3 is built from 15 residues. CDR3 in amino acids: CASSQDARDRDGYTF. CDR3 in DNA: TGTGCCAGCAGCCAAGATGCGAGAGACAGGGATGGCTACACCTTC. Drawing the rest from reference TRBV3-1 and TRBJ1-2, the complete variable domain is DTAVSQTPKYLVTQMGNDKSIKCEQNLGHDTMYWYKQDSKKFLKIMFSYNNKELIINETVPNRFSPKSPDKAHLNLHINSLELGDSAVYFCASSQDARDRDGYTFGSGTRLTVV.

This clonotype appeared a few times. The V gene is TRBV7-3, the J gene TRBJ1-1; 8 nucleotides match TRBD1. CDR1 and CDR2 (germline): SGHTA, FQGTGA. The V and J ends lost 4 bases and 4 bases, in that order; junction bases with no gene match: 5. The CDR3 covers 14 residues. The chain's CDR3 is CASSSSRGPTEAFF. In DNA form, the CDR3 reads TGTGCCAGCAGCTCATCCAGGGGGCCCACTGAAGCTTTCTTT. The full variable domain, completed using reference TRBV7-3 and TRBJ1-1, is GAGVSQTPSNKVTEKGKYVELRCDPISGHTALYWYRQSLGQGPEFLIYFQGTGAADDSGLPNDRFFAVRPEGSVSTLKIQRTERGDSAVYLCASSSSRGPTEAFFGQGTRLTVV.

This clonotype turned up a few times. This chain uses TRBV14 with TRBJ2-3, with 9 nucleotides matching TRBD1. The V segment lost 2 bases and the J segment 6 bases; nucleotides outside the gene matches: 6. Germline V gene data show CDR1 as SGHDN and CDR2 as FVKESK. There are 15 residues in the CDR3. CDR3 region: CASSQIGQGMDTQYF. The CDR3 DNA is TGTGCCAGCAGCCAAATCGGACAGGGGATGGATACGCAGTATTTT.

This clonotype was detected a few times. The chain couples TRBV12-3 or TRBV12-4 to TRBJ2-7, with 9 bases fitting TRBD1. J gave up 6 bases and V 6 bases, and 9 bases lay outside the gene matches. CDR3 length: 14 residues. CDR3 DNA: TGTGCCAGCAGGACCGGGACAGGGACGGTCGAGCAGTACTTC. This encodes CASRTGTGTVEQYF.

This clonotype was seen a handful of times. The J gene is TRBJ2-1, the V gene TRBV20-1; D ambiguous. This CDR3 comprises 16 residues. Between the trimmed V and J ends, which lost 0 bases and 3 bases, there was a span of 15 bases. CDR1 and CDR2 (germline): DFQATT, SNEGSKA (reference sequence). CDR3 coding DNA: TGCAGTGCTAGAGATCCCCCTAGGAAGAACTACAATGAGCAGTTCTTC. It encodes CSARDPPRKNYNEQFF.